Shown below are 7 T cell receptor beta chains from a single sample sequenced in a study of blood T cells in healthy people across ages. Combining a sample-barcoded 5' primer with a J-beta primer mix, a second PCR ran for roughly 7 to 12 cycles. TCRdb fed the 5' RACE reads into MiXCR, producing one record per CDR3 protein. The sample comprises about 380,000 distinct CDR3 sequences, approximately 51% of which are singletons, and around 53% rests with the top ten. Sequencing was done on a sample of blood. All receptors come from a man in his sixties in good health.

The V and J genes are TRBV12-3 or TRBV12-4 and TRBJ2-5; TRBD2 matches at 11 bases. Losses at the gene ends were 8 bases for V and 11 bases for J; bases not matched to a gene: 16. This CDR3 spans 15 amino acids. The CDR3 is CASQNASGRYNEQYF. DNA of the CDR3: TGTGCCAGCCAAAACGCTAGCGGGAGGTACAATGAGCAGTACTTC.

In this sample, this clonotype turned up a few times. This chain uses TRBV20-1 with TRBJ2-1; D gene ambiguous. Per the germline V gene, CDR1 is DFQATT and CDR2 is SNEGSKA (reference sequence). Trimming left V 2 bases short and J 10 bases short, with 12 bases between. The CDR3 has 12 residues. The CDR3 region is CSARLSDWEQFF. Here the CDR3 DNA reads TGCAGTGCTAGATTGTCTGACTGGGAGCAGTTCTTC.

The chain carries TRBV5-1 and TRBJ2-7; D possibly matches TRBD1 or TRBD2 (6 bases each). Germline V gene lookup returns CDR1 SGHRS and CDR2 YFSETQ. Trimming removed 3 bases at V and 5 bases at J, with 9 bases between. CDR3 size: 12 residues. The CDR3 DNA follows: TGCGCCAGCAGCTCCGGGGGCGACGAGCAGTACTTC. It is translated as CASSSGGDEQYF.

In this sample, this clonotype turned up many times. V is TRBV20-1 and J is TRBJ2-1, with 11 bases identical to TRBD2. Per germline, CDR1 DFQATT and CDR2 SNEGSKA (reference sequence). The CDR3 spans 13 residues. The V and J ends lost 6 bases and 15 bases, in that order; junction bases with no gene match: 13. CDR3 sequence reads: CSAPPIAGGPLFF. CDR3 nucleotide sequence: TGCAGTGCACCCCCCATAGCGGGAGGGCCCCTGTTCTTC.

CDR3 DNA: TGTGCCAGCAGTTACTCGAGACAGCCCAATGAGCAGTTCTTC. Translation: CASSYSRQPNEQFF. The chain carries TRBV6-6 and TRBJ2-1; possibly TRBD1 for D (5 bases). Looked up from germline, CDR1 is MNHNY and CDR2 is SVGAGI (reference sequence). V was pared by 0 bases and J by 6 bases, with 9 bases between. CDR3 length equals 14 residues.

The V gene is TRBV5-1, the J gene TRBJ2-7; TRBD2 might be the D (6 bases). Trimming took 3 bases from V and 3 from J, leaving 10 bases between them. Per germline, CDR1 SGHRS and CDR2 YFSETQ. The CDR3 totals 13 residues. The CDR3 region has the DNA TGCGCCAGCAGCTCAGTCGGGGGCTACGAGCAGTACTTC. This codes for CASSSVGGYEQYF.

CDR3 sequence: CASSSTALPQIISGANVLTF. The CDR3 DNA follows: TGTGCCAGCAGCTCGACAGCGCTACCCCAAATTATCTCTGGGGCCAACGTCCTGACTTTC. The rearrangement joins TRBV7-8 to TRBJ2-6; D might be TRBD1 (5 bases). The CDR3 sequence is 20 residues long. The V end was cut by 4 bases, the J end by 0 bases, with 22 bases between. Germline V gene data show CDR1 as SGHVS and CDR2 as FQNEAQ. Full variable domain (rest looked up from reference TRBV7-8 and TRBJ2-6): GAGVSQSPRYKVAKRGQDVALRCDPISGHVSLFWYQQALGQGPEFLTYFQNEAQLDKSGLPSDRFFAERPEGSVSTLKIQRTQQEDSAVYLCASSSTALPQIISGANVLTFGAGSRLTVL.